This TCR beta chain comes out of a study of OX40 agonist ivuxolimab in advanced cancers. With regard to the full study: Ivuxolimab was an agonistic, fully human IgG2 monoclonal antibody directed against OX40 (CD134), a costimulatory receptor. The paper covers the monotherapy dose-escalation part of the phase I ivuxolimab trial, which included N ≈ 52 patients. Patients were allowed to have had prior anti-PD-1, anti-PD-L1 or anti-CTLA-4 therapy, and around two fifths of the dose-escalation patients had been treated with checkpoint inhibitors. The purpose of peripheral TCRbeta sequencing was to test whether ivuxolimab changed TCR sequence diversity and led to clonal T-cell expansion. Among the approximately 50 dose-escalation patients, around 19 had hepatocellular carcinoma, about 15 melanoma, 9 renal cell carcinoma and 9 head and neck cancer. In the dose-escalation cohort, approximately 82% of patients were male, and the mean age was roughly 60 years, with a range of about 23 to 90. Three dose-escalation patients achieved partial responses, one with hepatocellular carcinoma and two with cutaneous melanoma. Intravenous ivuxolimab was administered to patients every 2 weeks at six dose levels: 0.01, 0.1, 0.3, 1.5, 3 and 10 mg/kg.

Overall study outcomes, separate from this receptor: Clonal expansion of both CD4+ and CD8+ blood T cells was observed from baseline to week 6 at doses 0.1 to 3.0 mg/kg. Low levels of normalized T-cell clonal expansion were also shown by some nonresponding patients. Partial responders in the 0.1-3.0 mg/kg groups had among the lowest normalized peripheral clonal expansion, especially among CD8+ T cells. The antigen specificity of the clonally expanded peripheral T cells was not determined. After ivuxolimab, more expanded clones were found on average in CD8+ T cells than in CD4+ T cells.

The CDR3 sequence holds 15 residues, the cysteine and phenylalanine included. Of all the DNA, just the CDR3 is kept, 45 bases in frame from base 1. Via the germline V gene (reference sequence), CDR1 is MNHEY and CDR2 SMNVEV. V is reduced by 0 bases and J by 7 bases, leaving a spacing of 13 bases between them. Patients with a history of autoimmune disease or receiving systemic immunosuppression were excluded from the trial. Peripheral blood for TCR sequencing was drawn from every dose cohort at baseline, at cycle 4 day 1 and at cycle 7 day 1. The samples were drawn from a first-in-human, open-label, multicenter phase I dose-escalation trial of ivuxolimab. The trial enrolled adults with locally advanced or metastatic head and neck squamous cell, hepatocellular, melanoma or renal cell carcinoma. Before TCR sequencing, CD4+ T cells and CD8+ T cells from peripheral blood were sorted into separate populations.

To sequence the TCRbeta CDR3 region, genomic DNA was isolated from the sorted cells. TCRbeta CDR3 regions were sequenced using the immunoSEQ Assay. TCRdb took over this immuneACCESS table, retaining in-frame rearrangements with V and J assigned. Such tables are incomplete; in checked studies, under half of the missing clones stem from an unresolved V gene, and the remainder is unexplained. In this sample the table shows 55,000 to 75,000 clones, around 84% of which occur a single time. Of the sample, roughly 1.2% is held by the ten largest clones. On this clone: The antigen this receptor binds is unknown. Within one base of it there is no much larger clone, and no base qualities were kept.

The input for sequencing was CD4+ or CD8+ T cells sorted from blood, taken in a trial of the OX40 agonist ivuxolimab. The TCR comes from an adult with an advanced solid tumor such as melanoma, head and neck, liver or kidney cancer. Recombination linked TRBV27 to TRBJ1-5; no D gene is confidently identified. The DNA reads TGTGCCAGCAGTTTATCAACCTCCCAAAGACAGCCCCAGCATTTT. The encoded protein is CASSLSTSQRQPQHF.